A selection of T cell receptor beta chains follows, all from one sample in a study of blood T cell repertoires in COVID-19. Clones were read by immunoSEQ multiplex PCR, and TCRdb kept only the in-frame ones, dropping some. The sample lists some 150,000 clones; about 90% were seen once. Sequencing used peripheral blood. The receptors originated from a man in his fifties or sixties with active COVID-19. Each CDR3 is given without its conserved first and last residue. A D gene is named only where the DNA matches it firmly.

d_gene | j_gene | v_gene | CDR3aa
TRBD1 | TRBJ2-1 | TRBV5-1 | ASSHGTGTYNEQF
- | TRBJ2-7 | TRBV28 | ASSWLGWTEVNSYEQY
- | TRBJ1-1 | TRBV6-5 | ASSYGRNTEAF
TRBD2 | TRBJ2-1 | TRBV5-1 | ASSDGGTPQWWF
- | TRBJ1-3 | TRBV9 | ASSVVGQGKGNTIY
TRBD1 | TRBJ2-2 | TRBV28 | ASSLDRAPGELF
- | TRBJ1-2 | TRBV7-2 | ASRPTRTANYGYT
- | TRBJ2-7 | TRBV30 | AWSRGTYEQY
TRBD2 | TRBJ2-6 | TRBV7-9 | ASSTGLAGGKAAGANVLT
- | TRBJ2-6 | TRBV5-6 | ASSLRTAGANVLT
- | TRBJ2-2 | TRBV2 | ASSEPDRGFHFGELF
- | TRBJ1-2 | TRBV6-5 | ASSYSSPDMNYGYT
- | TRBJ1-3 | TRBV9 | ASSESHFSGNTIY
- | TRBJ1-3 | TRBV6-1 | ASSGSYRTIGNTIY
TRBD1 | TRBJ1-2 | TRBV18 | ASSPGQGYGYT
- | TRBJ2-2 | TRBV6-5 | ASSYSRGRRSGELF
TRBD1 | TRBJ1-1 | TRBV27 | ASGQGSRGTEAF
- | TRBJ1-2 | TRBV6-5 | ASSYTKTLAYGYT
TRBD1 | TRBJ1-2 | TRBV9 | ASSVGDRGSYGYT
- | TRBJ2-7 | TRBV27 | ASSLGRYIYEQY
TRBD1 | TRBJ1-2 | TRBV2 | ASSRGQGIYT
TRBD1 | TRBJ1-2 | TRBV28 | ASSLTGAGYGYT
- | TRBJ1-1 | TRBV5-1 | ASSLSRGILLNTEAF
- | TRBJ1-5 | TRBV4-1 | ASSPMGQINQPQH
TRBD1 | TRBJ2-7 | TRBV5-6 | ASSLAGQGQY
- | TRBJ2-3 | TRBV6-5 | ASRESTDTQY
TRBD1 | TRBJ1-2 | TRBV7-2 | ASNSLGQGRYGYT
TRBD1 | TRBJ1-2 | TRBV4-1 | ASSQPGQGNGYT
TRBD2 | TRBJ2-1 | TRBV29-1 | SVPGGTGLTMRQF
TRBD1 | TRBJ1-2 | TRBV7-9 | ASSSTGDSSFGYT
- | TRBJ2-1 | TRBV9 | ASSGQSVYNEQF
- | TRBJ2-3 | TRBV3-1/TRBV3-2 | ASSPTRGASTDTQY
TRBD1 | TRBJ1-2 | TRBV5-6 | ASSWTGGGYGYT
- | TRBJ2-7 | TRBV18 | ASSPRVGDSYEQY
- | TRBJ1-1 | TRBV9 | ASSVVSGVRAF
- | TRBJ2-6 | TRBV2 | ASSGIVSGANVLT
- | TRBJ2-2 | TRBV5-4 | ASSATQSVGELF